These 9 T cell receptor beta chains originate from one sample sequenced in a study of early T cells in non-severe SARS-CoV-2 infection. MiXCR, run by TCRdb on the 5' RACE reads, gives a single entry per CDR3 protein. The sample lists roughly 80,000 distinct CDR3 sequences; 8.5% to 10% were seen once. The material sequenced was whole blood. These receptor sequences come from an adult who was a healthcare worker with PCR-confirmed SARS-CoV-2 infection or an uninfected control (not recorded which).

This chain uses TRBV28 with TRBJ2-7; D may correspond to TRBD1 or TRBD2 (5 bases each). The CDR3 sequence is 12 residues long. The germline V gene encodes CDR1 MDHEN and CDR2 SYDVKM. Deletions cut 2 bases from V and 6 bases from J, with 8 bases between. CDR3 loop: CASSLGGIEQYF. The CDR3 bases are TGTGCCAGCAGTTTAGGGGGTATCGAGCAGTACTTC.

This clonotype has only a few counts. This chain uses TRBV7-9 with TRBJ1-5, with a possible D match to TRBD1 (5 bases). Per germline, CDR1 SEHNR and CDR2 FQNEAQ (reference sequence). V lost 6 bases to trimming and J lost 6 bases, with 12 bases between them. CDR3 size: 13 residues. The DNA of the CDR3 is TGTGCCAGCAGACAGGATGGGAGTCAGCCCCAGCATTTT. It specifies CASRQDGSQPQHF.

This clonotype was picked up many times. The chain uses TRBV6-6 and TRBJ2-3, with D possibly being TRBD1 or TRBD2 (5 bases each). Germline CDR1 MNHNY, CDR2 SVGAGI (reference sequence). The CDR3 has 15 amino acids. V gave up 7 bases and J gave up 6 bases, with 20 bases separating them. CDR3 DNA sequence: TGTGCCAGCAAAGATCCGGGACGACATCAGGATACGCAGTATTTT. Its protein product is CASKDPGRHQDTQYF.

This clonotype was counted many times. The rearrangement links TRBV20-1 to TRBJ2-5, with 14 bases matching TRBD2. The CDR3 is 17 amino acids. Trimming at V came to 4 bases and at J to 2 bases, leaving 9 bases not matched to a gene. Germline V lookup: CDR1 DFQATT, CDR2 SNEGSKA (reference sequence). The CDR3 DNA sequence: TGCAGTGCTATTAATCCCGGGACTAGCGGGAGACAAGAGACCCAGTACTTC. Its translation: CSAINPGTSGRQETQYF.

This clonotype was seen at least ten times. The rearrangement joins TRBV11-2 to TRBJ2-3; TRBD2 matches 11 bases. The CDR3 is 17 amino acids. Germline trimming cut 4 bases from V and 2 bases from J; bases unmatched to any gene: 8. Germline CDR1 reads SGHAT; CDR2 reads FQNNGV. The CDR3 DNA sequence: TGTGCCAGCAGCTCCCGACCGACTAGCGGGATCACAGATACGCAGTATTTT. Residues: CASSSRPTSGITDTQYF.

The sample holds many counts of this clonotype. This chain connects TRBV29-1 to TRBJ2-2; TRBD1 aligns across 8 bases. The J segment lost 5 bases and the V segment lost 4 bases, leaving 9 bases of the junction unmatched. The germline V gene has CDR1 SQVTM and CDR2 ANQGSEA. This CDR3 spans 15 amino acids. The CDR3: CSVAFGTGGTGELFF. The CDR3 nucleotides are TGCAGCGTTGCATTCGGGACAGGTGGGACCGGGGAGCTGTTTTTT.

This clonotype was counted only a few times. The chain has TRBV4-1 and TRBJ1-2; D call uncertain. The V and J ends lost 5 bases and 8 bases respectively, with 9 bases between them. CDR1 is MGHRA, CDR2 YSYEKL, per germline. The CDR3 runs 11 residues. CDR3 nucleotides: TGCGCCAGCAGCATAGGAGGCGGCTACACCTTC. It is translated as CASSIGGGYTF.

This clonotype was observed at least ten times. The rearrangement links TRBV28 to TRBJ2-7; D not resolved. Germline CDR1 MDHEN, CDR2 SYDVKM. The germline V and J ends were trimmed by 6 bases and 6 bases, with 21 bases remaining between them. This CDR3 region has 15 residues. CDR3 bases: TGTGCCAGCAGCCCATTGGGCTCATTCCGCTCCGAGCAGTACTTC. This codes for CASSPLGSFRSEQYF.

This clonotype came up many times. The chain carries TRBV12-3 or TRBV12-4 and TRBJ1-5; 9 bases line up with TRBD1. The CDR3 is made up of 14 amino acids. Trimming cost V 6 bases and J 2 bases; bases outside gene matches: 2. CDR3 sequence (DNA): TGTGCCAGCAGGGACAGGGGAGGCAATCAGCCCCAGCATTTT. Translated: CASRDRGGNQPQHF.